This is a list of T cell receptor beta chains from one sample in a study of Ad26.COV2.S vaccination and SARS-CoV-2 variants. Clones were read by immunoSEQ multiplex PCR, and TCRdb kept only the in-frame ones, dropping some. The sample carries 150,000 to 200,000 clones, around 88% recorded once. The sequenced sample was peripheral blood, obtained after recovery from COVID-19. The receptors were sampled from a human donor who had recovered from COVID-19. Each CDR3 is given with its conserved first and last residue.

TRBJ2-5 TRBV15 CATSSRGGRETQYF
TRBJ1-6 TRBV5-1 CASSLYGPYNSPLHF
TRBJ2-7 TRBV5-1 CASSTGLEPYEQYF
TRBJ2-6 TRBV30 CAWGREEFGANVLTF
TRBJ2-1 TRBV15 CATSPPTSGSYNEQFF
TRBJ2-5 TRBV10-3 CAIHDSGGPQETQYF
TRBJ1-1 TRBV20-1 CSVRNTEAFF
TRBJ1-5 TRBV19 CASSIVGQDYSNQPQHF
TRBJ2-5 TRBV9 CASSRETVPQETQYF
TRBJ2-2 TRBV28 CASSGHNTGELFF
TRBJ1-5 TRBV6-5 CASSYSKDQPQHF
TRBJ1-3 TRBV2 CASTTGVPGNTIYF
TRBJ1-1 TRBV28 CASRPSYRESGEAFF
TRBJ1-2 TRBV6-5 CASSYSRGTYGYTF
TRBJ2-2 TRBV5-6 CASSLVGQGSGELFF
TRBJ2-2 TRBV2 CASSLRQGWTGELFF
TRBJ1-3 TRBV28 CASGVWGNTIYF
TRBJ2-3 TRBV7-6 CASSLVPRQGSDTQYF
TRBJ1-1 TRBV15 CATSVQNTEAFF
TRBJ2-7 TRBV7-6 CASSLVSASGGDEQYF
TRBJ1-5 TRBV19 CASTEQGNSNQPQHF
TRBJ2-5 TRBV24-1 CATSDQRGAGETQYF
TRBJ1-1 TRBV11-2 CASSSTVLRTEAFF
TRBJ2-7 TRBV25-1 CASSKELGVFEQYF
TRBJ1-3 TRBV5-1 CASSLWGEDGNTIYF
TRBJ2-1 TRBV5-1 CASSLLGRQGNEQFF
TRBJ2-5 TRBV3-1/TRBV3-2 CASSLGLAGYF
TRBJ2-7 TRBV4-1 CASSQEIANYYEQYF
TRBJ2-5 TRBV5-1 CASSLDSQETQYF
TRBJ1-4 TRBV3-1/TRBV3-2 CASSQAGFGGGNEKLFF
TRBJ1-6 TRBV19 CASTGGNSPLHF
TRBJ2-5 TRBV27 CASSGLAGGSQETQYF
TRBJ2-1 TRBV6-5 CASSYSRRSNEQFF
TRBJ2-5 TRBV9 CASSVRGLAPQETQYF
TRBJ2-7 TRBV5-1 CASSPARDEQYF
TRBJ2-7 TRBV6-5 CASSTDGIYEQYF
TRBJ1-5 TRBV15 CATSREKNQPQHF
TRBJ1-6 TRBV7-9 CASSPGRTKLNSPLHF
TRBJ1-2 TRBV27 CASSFGGNYGYTF
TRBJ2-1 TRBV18 CASSGSREQFF